Each of the 32 T cell receptor beta chains below was sequenced from the same sample in a study of T cells after yellow fever vaccination. TCRdb used MiXCR to reprocess the 5' RACE reads, holding one entry per CDR3 protein. In the table there are hundreds of thousands of distinct CDR3 sequences, about 9.5% of which are singletons. The specimen was PBMCs, collected on the day of the first yellow fever vaccination. The receptor source for this set is a young man who received the YFV17D yellow fever vaccine.

The genes are TRBV5-5 and TRBJ1-5; D is unclear. The CDR3 is 13 amino acids. V lost 0 bases to trimming and J lost 5 bases, with 6 bases between them. The germline V gene has CDR1 SGHKS and CDR2 YYEKEE (reference sequence). CDR3 DNA sequence: TGTGCCAGCAGCTTGGACAAGTATCAGCCCCAGCATTTT. Amino acids: CASSLDKYQPQHF.

The genes are TRBV29-1 and TRBJ2-3; TRBD2 agrees at 7 bases. Germline CDR1 reads SQVTM; CDR2 reads ANQGSEA. The CDR3 is 13 amino acids. V shed 7 bases and J 4 bases; nucleotides not matched to a gene: 8. In DNA form, the CDR3 reads TGCAGCGAGAGCGGGGATGGCGCAGATACGCAGTATTTT. Encoded protein: CSESGDGADTQYF.

This clonotype came up a few times. The rearrangement joins TRBV7-2 to TRBJ1-2; D is possibly TRBD1 (6 bases). Germline CDR1 reads SGHTA; CDR2 reads FQGNSA. Trimming shortened V by 0 bases and J by 6 bases, and 14 bases separated the two germline ends. This CDR3 has 15 amino acids. The CDR3, as DNA: TGTGCCAGCAGCTTAGCGGCGGGGGCTGATAATGGCTACACCTTC. It translates to CASSLAAGADNGYTF. Drawing the rest from reference TRBV7-2 and TRBJ1-2, the complete variable domain is GAGVSQSPSNKVTEKGKDVELRCDPISGHTALYWYRQSLGQGLEFLIYFQGNSAPDKSGLPSDRFSAERTGGSVSTLTIQRTQQEDSAVYLCASSLAAGADNGYTFGSGTRLTVV.

This chain connects TRBV4-3 to TRBJ2-2; D is possibly TRBD2 (6 bases). Trimming took 1 base from V and 0 from J, leaving 9 bases between them. The length of the CDR3 is 16 residues. Germline V gives CDR1 LGHNA, CDR2 YSLEER. In DNA, the CDR3 is TGCGCCAGCAGCCAAGGGACTATGACGAACACCGGGGAGCTGTTTTTT. It specifies CASSQGTMTNTGELFF.

The rearrangement links TRBV5-6 to TRBJ1-3, with D possibly TRBD1 on 5 matching bases. The CDR3 covers 17 residues. V lost 2 bases and J 2 bases, leaving 17 bases between the germline ends. Per the germline V gene, CDR1 is SGHDT and CDR2 is YYEEEE. CDR3 nucleotides: TGTGCCAGCAGCTTTCTGCTGGGGCCGGGCCCTGGAAACACCATATATTTT. It is translated as CASSFLLGPGPGNTIYF.

This clonotype was seen only a few times. This chain joins TRBV19 and TRBJ2-4, with D maybe TRBD1 (5 bases). CDR1 LNHDA and CDR2 SQIVND come from the germline V gene (reference sequence). V was trimmed by 2 bases and J by 1 base, leaving 21 bases between them. The CDR3 spans 19 residues. This chain's CDR3 is CASSIRPPQGWIAKNIQYF. CDR3 coding DNA: TGTGCCAGTAGTATACGTCCCCCTCAGGGATGGATTGCCAAAAACATTCAGTACTTC.

This chain uses TRBV28 with TRBJ2-7; possibly TRBD1 for D (5 bases). The CDR3 sequence is 15 residues long. Germline V lookup: CDR1 MDHEN, CDR2 SYDVKM. The V gene lost 2 bases and the J gene lost 0 bases, with 11 bases spanning the gap. CDR3 protein: CASSLATGSSYEQYV. The DNA of the CDR3 is TGTGCCAGCAGTTTAGCAACAGGTTCCTCCTACGAGCAGTACGTC.

V usage is TRBV6-1 and J usage is TRBJ2-3; D ambiguous. There are 13 residues in the CDR3. The germline CDR1 and CDR2 sequences are MNHNS and SASEGT. V was clipped by 4 bases and J by 6 bases, with 11 bases between them. Written as DNA, the CDR3 is TGTGCCAGCAGTGGGACGAATCTGGATACGCAGTATTTT. This translates into CASSGTNLDTQYF.

This clonotype was observed a few times. This chain links TRBV7-8 with TRBJ1-5; possibly TRBD1 for D (5 bases). Trimming took off 1 base at V and 1 base at J, with 14 bases between the two ends. Germline loops: CDR1 SGHVS, CDR2 FQNEAQ. The length of the CDR3 is 17 residues. The CDR3 nucleotides read TGTGCCAGCAGCTTAGGGGGTTGGAGGGGCAGCAATCAGCCCCAGCATTTT. Amino acid sequence: CASSLGGWRGSNQPQHF.

The rearrangement links TRBV20-1 to TRBJ2-1; 8 bases fit TRBD2. V shed 3 bases, J shed 1 base, and the junction held 8 bases outside the gene matches. Germline CDR1 is DFQATT and CDR2 is SNEGSKA (reference sequence). The CDR3 contains 16 residues. DNA for the CDR3: TGCAGTGCTAGGGTAATTTTAGCGGGGTCCTACAATGAGCAGTTCTTC. Protein product: CSARVILAGSYNEQFF.

This clonotype was counted at least ten times. The chain employs TRBV5-1 and TRBJ2-2; 9 bases align to TRBD2. The V segment lost 3 bases and the J segment 2 bases; nucleotides outside the gene matches: 5. CDR3 size: 16 residues. CDR1 SGHRS and CDR2 YFSETQ come from the germline V gene. The CDR3: CASSSIAGENTGELFF. CDR3 sequence (DNA): TGCGCCAGCAGCTCGATAGCGGGGGAAAACACCGGGGAGCTGTTTTTT.

This rearrangement joins TRBV7-2 to TRBJ2-3, with 11 positions matching TRBD2. The CDR3 sequence is 16 residues long. V was pared by 6 bases and J by 4 bases, with 9 bases of the junction left unmatched. The germline V gene has CDR1 SGHTA and CDR2 FQGNSA. The CDR3 loop reads CASRIVSGGAPDTQYF. In DNA form, the CDR3 reads TGTGCCAGCAGAATAGTTAGCGGGGGGGCCCCAGATACGCAGTATTTT.

This clonotype was counted a few times. The gene calls are TRBV11-3 and TRBJ2-3; TRBD1 might be the D (6 bases). V gave up 0 bases and J gave up 6 bases, with 10 bases separating them. This CDR3 has 14 amino acids. The germline V gene has CDR1 SGHNT and CDR2 YENEEA. The CDR3 DNA sequence: TGTGCCAGCAGCTTAGATCACAGGGCGGATACGCAGTATTTT. Translated, it gives CASSLDHRADTQYF.

V is TRBV9 and J is TRBJ1-6; the D gene is possibly TRBD1 (6 bases). The length of the CDR3 is 15 residues. CDR1 SGDLS and CDR2 YYNGEE come from the germline V gene. Trimming removed 0 bases from V and 9 bases from J, with 13 bases in between. CDR3 sequence reads: CASSVDPGAVSPLHF. The CDR3 region has the DNA TGTGCCAGCAGCGTAGATCCGGGGGCGGTTTCACCCCTCCACTTT.

This clonotype was seen only a few times. This chain connects TRBV29-1 to TRBJ2-7; D gene uncertain. The CDR3 sequence is 15 residues long. Germline CDR1 reads SQVTM; CDR2 reads ANQGSEA. V lost 4 bases and J lost 1, with 17 bases in between. The DNA of the CDR3 is TGCAGCGTTGTGGGCGCAACTTCTACATCCTACGAGCAGTACTTC. Its protein product is CSVVGATSTSYEQYF.

In its sample, this clonotype was seen a few times. The chain joins TRBV5-4 to TRBJ2-3; tentative D call: TRBD2 (5 bases). V was pared by 7 bases and J by 1 base, with 16 bases between. Germline V lookup: CDR1 SGHNT, CDR2 YYREEE (reference sequence). The CDR3 sequence is 15 residues long. CDR3 residues: CASHHPGIGTDTQYF. In DNA, the CDR3 is TGTGCCAGCCATCACCCGGGGATAGGCACAGATACGCAGTATTTT.

CDR3 residues: CASSVGLADSPLHF. CDR3 bases: TGTGCCAGCAGCGTAGGTTTGGCAGATTCACCCCTCCACTTT. V gene TRBV9 combines with J gene TRBJ1-6; D remains unclear. There are 14 residues in the CDR3. Per germline, CDR1 SGDLS and CDR2 YYNGEE. With 0 bases removed from V and 8 bases from J, the gap between germline ends came to 9 bases.

The CDR3 sequence is CASSSRGGV. The CDR3 coding sequence is TGTGCCAGCAGCTCGAGGGGGGGAGTG. The V gene is TRBV7-2, the J gene TRBJ2-7; tentatively, D is TRBD2 (7 bases). Per the germline V gene, CDR1 is SGHTA and CDR2 is FQGNSA. The CDR3 has 9 residues.

V is TRBV5-1 and J is TRBJ1-2; the D is unclear. Trimming removed 0 bases from V and 8 bases from J, with 11 bases in between. Germline V lookup: CDR1 SGHRS, CDR2 YFSETQ. The CDR3 is made up of 13 amino acids. CDR3: CASSLASEGGYTF. The CDR3 DNA reads TGCGCCAGCAGCTTGGCAAGCGAGGGCGGCTACACCTTC.

The table lists this clonotype with a few counts. The V call is TRBV6-4, the J call TRBJ2-5, with D possibly TRBD2 on 6 matching bases. CDR1 MRHNA and CDR2 SNTAGT come from the germline V gene. CDR3 size: 16 residues. Between the trimmed V and J ends, which lost 0 bases and 1 base, there was a span of 12 bases. CDR3 in amino acids: CASSDSRGTLQETQYF. The CDR3 nucleotides are TGTGCCAGCAGTGACTCTCGGGGGACCCTCCAAGAGACCCAGTACTTC.

In its sample, this clonotype was seen many times. V and J are TRBV6-5 and TRBJ1-3; the D gene is possibly TRBD1 (6 bases). The CDR3 runs to 14 residues. Looked up from germline, CDR1 is MNHEY and CDR2 is SVGAGI. The V end was cut by 0 bases, the J end by 8 bases, with 11 bases between. CDR3 residues: CASSYSRGFHTIYF. The DNA of the CDR3 is TGTGCCAGCAGTTACTCGAGGGGGTTTCACACCATATATTTT.

The sample holds a few counts of this clonotype. The chain uses TRBV2 and TRBJ2-6, with D perhaps assigned TRBD1 or TRBD2 (5 bases each). CDR3 size: 16 residues. Germline V lookup: CDR1 SNHLY, CDR2 FYNNEI. With 7 bases removed from V and 0 bases from J, the gap between germline ends came to 13 bases. Here the CDR3 reads CASIGTASSGANVLTF. The CDR3 bases are TGTGCCAGCATCGGGACGGCTAGCTCTGGGGCCAACGTCCTGACTTTC.

Concerning this clonotype itself: The CDR3 end shows no conserved phenylalanine or tryptophan, and so a read error is likely. The gene calls are TRBV20-1 and TRBJ1-1; TRBD1 aligns across 7 bases. This CDR3 has 12 residues. CDR1 is DFQATT, CDR2 SNEGSKA, per germline (reference sequence). J lost 4 bases, V lost 6 bases, and 5 bases had no gene match. The CDR3 coding sequence is TGCAGTGCCAAGACAGGGAGCACTGAAGCTTTCTCT. Its protein is CSAKTGSTEAFS.

This clonotype was counted many times. V gene TRBV4-3 combines with J gene TRBJ2-7; 9 bases agree with TRBD2. V lost 4 bases, J lost 3 bases, and 4 bases stayed unmatched. The CDR3 sequence is 14 residues long. CDR1 is LGHNA, CDR2 YSLEER, per germline. The CDR3 nucleotides read TGCGCCAGCAGCCCGGGCGGGGGGGACTACGAGCAGTACTTC. Its protein is CASSPGGGDYEQYF.

This clonotype has just a few counts. As DNA, the CDR3 is TGTGCCAGCAGCTTAGTGGGGTCCGCAGCTGAAGCTTTCTTT. Translated, it gives CASSLVGSAAEAFF. The V gene is TRBV7-9, the J gene TRBJ1-1; D unclear. The CDR3 has 14 residues. Looked up from germline, CDR1 is SEHNR and CDR2 is FQNEAQ (reference sequence). V was cut by 1 base and J by 6 bases, with 12 bases left in between.

This clonotype appeared a few times. The chain has TRBV7-6 and TRBJ1-6; D is unresolved. In germline, CDR1 is SGHVS, CDR2 FNYEAQ. The V gene lost 3 bases and the J gene lost 0 bases, with 12 bases spanning the gap. The CDR3 length is 17 residues. For the CDR3, the DNA is TGTGCCAGCAGCTTCACTGTAGGGAGCTCCTATAATTCACCCCTCCACTTT. Translation: CASSFTVGSSYNSPLHF.

This clonotype was detected many times. The V call is TRBV24-1, the J call TRBJ2-1, with 15 bases lining up with TRBD2. Looked up from germline, CDR1 is KGHDR and CDR2 is SFDVKD. This CDR3 is built from 16 residues. With 3 bases clipped from V and 7 bases from J, the junction kept 3 bases outside the gene matches. The CDR3 protein is CATSDGLAGGRNEQFF. In DNA, the CDR3 is TGTGCCACCAGTGATGGACTAGCGGGGGGGCGAAATGAGCAGTTCTTC.

The V gene is TRBV7-3, the J gene TRBJ2-5, with 9 bases identical to TRBD1. V was clipped by 5 bases and J by 5 bases; unmatched bases: 9. The CDR3 has 15 residues. CDR1 and CDR2 from the germline V gene are SGHTA and FQGTGA. CDR3: CASSLMGQGYETQYF. CDR3 sequence (DNA): TGTGCCAGCAGCCTAATGGGACAGGGATACGAGACCCAGTACTTC.

This clonotype was counted only a few times. The chain is built from TRBV6-5 and TRBJ2-1; D possibly corresponds to TRBD1 (5 bases). This CDR3 comprises 14 residues. The germline V and J ends were trimmed by 0 bases and 8 bases, with 11 bases remaining between them. The germline gives CDR1 MNHEY, CDR2 SVGAGI. For the CDR3, the DNA is TGTGCCAGCAGTTACTCGAACCCCAGGGATGAGCAGTTCTTC. It is translated as CASSYSNPRDEQFF.

This clonotype was seen more than once but under ten times. The chain is built from TRBV20-1 and TRBJ2-1; the D is unclear. Trimming removed 5 bases at V and 0 bases at J, with 17 bases between. Germline V gene lookup returns CDR1 DFQATT and CDR2 SNEGSKA (reference sequence). The CDR3 spans 16 residues. CDR3 DNA sequence: TGCAGTGCTTCCGATCGTAGGGCTAGCTCCTACAATGAGCAGTTCTTC. Amino acid sequence: CSASDRRASSYNEQFF.

This clonotype has a handful of counts. V gene TRBV5-8 combines with J gene TRBJ2-1; D possibly corresponds to TRBD1 (5 bases). The CDR3 is 12 residues long. In germline, CDR1 is SGHTS, CDR2 YDEGEE. Trimming took off 4 bases at V and 9 bases at J, with 11 bases between the two ends. CDR3 bases: TGTGCCAGCAGCCCACTGGGGCGTGAGCAGTTCTTC. Translation gives CASSPLGREQFF.

This clonotype was recorded a few times. The rearrangement joins TRBV6-6 to TRBJ1-2; D not certain. Germline V gene lookup returns CDR1 MNHNY and CDR2 SVGAGI (reference sequence). Trimming removed 7 bases at V and 1 base at J, with 10 bases between. This CDR3 has 13 residues. This CDR3 is CASIYGYNYGYTF. The CDR3, as DNA: TGTGCCAGCATCTACGGGTATAACTATGGCTACACCTTC.